The entry that follows covers one TCR beta chain sequence. The antigen is unknown. These data belong to a study of human T cells and chemical hapten exposure. At the level of the study: Variability of per-sample TCR yields stemmed mainly from small differences in pooled library volume.

The sample's time point: pre-sensitization, week 0. Treatment of the sample: therapeutic diphenylcyclopropenone sensitization with weekly scalp DPC. Donation of samples came from alopecia patients who were 18 to 70 years old and suitable for DPC. General study results and limits: Higher patch test scores went with higher counts of PT1 expanded TCRs. Compared to controls, expanded TCRs made significantly more large clusters of similar CDR3s.

TCRdb redid the calling of the RACE reads with MiXCR, one entry per CDR3 protein. Among more than 100,000 distinct CDR3 sequences listed, about 14% were seen once. Germline V gives CDR1 DFQATT, CDR2 SNEGSKA (reference sequence). This CDR3 spans 17 amino acids. Trimming cost V 5 bases and J 1 base; bases outside gene matches: 14. The chain joins TRBV20-1 to TRBJ1-5, with 7 bases matching TRBD1. The starting material was whole blood, obtained in connection with sensitization to the hapten diphenylcyclopropenone (DPC). This clonotype originated in a woman under 30 with alopecia areata. Some clones in this sample may be carry-over from other donors' samples. The CDR3 DNA sequence: TGCAGTGCTGACAGCGGACAGGTTCCGTCGAGCAATCAGCCCCAGCATTTT. Its protein product is CSADSGQVPSSNQPQHF.